This note documents a single TCR beta chain sequence. This specimen belongs to a study of technical replicates of blood from a few donors. This CDR3 has 13 amino acids. The V end lost 3 bases, the J end lost 4 bases, and 7 bases lay between the germline ends. CDR1 is WNHNN, CDR2 SYGVQD, per germline (reference sequence). Method: immunoSEQ multiplex PCR; TCRdb's copy keeps in-frame clones and lacks some. Of about 75,000 clones in the sample, around 97% were seen once. The chain employs TRBV10-1 and TRBJ1-5; D is unclear. This receptor was obtained from a human donor in good health. Input material: T cells isolated from PBMCs. CDR3 residues: CASSDCENQPQHF. The CDR3 DNA reads TGCGCCAGCAGTGACTGCGAAAATCAGCCCCAGCATTTT.